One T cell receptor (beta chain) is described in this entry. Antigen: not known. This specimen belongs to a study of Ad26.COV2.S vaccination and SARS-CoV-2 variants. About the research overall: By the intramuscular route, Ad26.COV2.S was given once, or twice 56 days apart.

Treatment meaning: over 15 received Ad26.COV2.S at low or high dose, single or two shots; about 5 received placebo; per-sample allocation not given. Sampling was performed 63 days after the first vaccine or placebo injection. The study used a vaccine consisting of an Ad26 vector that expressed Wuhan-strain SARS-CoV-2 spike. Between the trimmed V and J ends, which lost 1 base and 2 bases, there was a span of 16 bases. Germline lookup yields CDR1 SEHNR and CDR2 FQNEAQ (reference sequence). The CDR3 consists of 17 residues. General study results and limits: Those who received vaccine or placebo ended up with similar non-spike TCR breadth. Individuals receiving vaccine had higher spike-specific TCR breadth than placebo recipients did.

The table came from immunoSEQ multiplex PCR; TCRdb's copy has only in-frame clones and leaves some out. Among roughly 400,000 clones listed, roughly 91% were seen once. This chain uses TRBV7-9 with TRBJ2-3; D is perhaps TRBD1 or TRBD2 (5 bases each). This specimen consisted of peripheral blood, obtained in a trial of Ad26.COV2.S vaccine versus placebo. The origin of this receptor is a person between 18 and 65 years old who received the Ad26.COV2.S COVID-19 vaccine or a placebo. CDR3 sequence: CASSLGETRDLTDTQYF. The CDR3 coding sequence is TGTGCCAGCAGCTTAGGGGAGACTCGGGACCTCACAGATACGCAGTATTTT.